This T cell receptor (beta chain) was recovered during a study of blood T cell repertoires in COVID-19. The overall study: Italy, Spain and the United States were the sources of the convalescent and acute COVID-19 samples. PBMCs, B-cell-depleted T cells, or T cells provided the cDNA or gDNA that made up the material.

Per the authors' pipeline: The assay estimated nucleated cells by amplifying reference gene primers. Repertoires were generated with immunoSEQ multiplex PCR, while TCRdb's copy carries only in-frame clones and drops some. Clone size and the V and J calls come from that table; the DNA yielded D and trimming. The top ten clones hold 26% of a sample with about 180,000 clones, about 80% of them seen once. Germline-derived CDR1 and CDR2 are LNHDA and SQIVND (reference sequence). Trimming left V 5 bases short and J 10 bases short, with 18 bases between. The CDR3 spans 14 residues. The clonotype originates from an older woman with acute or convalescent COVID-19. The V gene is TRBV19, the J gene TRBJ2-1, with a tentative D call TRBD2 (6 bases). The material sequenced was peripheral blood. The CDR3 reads CASSRDSPPGEQFF. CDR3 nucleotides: TGTGCCAGTAGTCGGGACTCCCCGCCGGGGGAGCAGTTCTTC.